The table lists the clone carrying this TCR beta chain with many counts. Its antigen is unknown. The data derive from a study of T-cell memory formation after mild COVID-19. Study-level information: Across donors, TCR clusters were largely donor specific. General study results and limits: Later expanders leaned CD4+, whereas clones that contracted between day 15 and 85 were balanced CD4/CD8. In pre-infection memory, a portion of responding clones appeared, which suggested that cross-reactive memory joined. The CD4+ clones that contracted clustered mainly within CM and EM, and the CD8+ clones concentrated in EMRA.

TCRdb ran MiXCR on the 5' RACE reads and lists one entry per CDR3 protein. The sample contains hundreds of thousands of distinct CDR3 sequences, roughly 15% of which appear only once. CDR1 and CDR2 from the germline V gene are SGHRS and YFSETQ. The ends lost 0 bases at V and 6 bases at J; junction bases unmatched: 3. The CDR3 totals 14 residues. The rearrangement uses TRBV5-1 and TRBJ2-1, with 7 bases lining up with TRBD2. Sequenced input: PBMCs or a T cell subset sorted from them (not recorded which). This TCR came from a man younger than 35 who had mild COVID-19 (a few samples of this study predate the infection). Cell type and time point are not known. The CDR3 protein is CASSLDGGFNEQFF. The DNA of the CDR3 is TGCGCCAGCAGCTTGGACGGGGGGTTCAATGAGCAGTTCTTC.